A single sample is the source of the 5 T cell receptor beta chains below, sequenced in a study of OX40 agonist ivuxolimab in advanced cancers. Assay: immunoSEQ multiplex PCR; the TCRdb copy retains only in-frame clones and omits some. The sample has 35,000 or so clones; about three quarters are singletons. The starting material was CD4+ or CD8+ T cells sorted from blood, obtained in a trial of the OX40 agonist ivuxolimab. The origin of the receptors is an adult with an advanced solid tumor such as melanoma, head and neck, liver or kidney cancer.

This clone was counted between two and nine times. The chain couples TRBV27 to TRBJ2-7, with D unresolved. V was shortened by 5 bases and J by 2 bases, with 10 bases between the two germline ends. The V gene's germline CDR1 is MNHEY and CDR2 SMNVEV (reference sequence). The CDR3 has 13 residues. The CDR3 nucleotides read TGTGCCAGCAGTCGCCAGTTGACCTACGAGCAGTACTTC. This translates into CASSRQLTYEQYF.

The sample holds a few counts of this clone. This chain connects TRBV7-2 to TRBJ2-7; TRBD2 matches 14 bases. The CDR3 covers 18 residues. Trimming at V came to 5 bases and at J to 0 bases, leaving 9 bases not matched to a gene. Germline CDR1 and CDR2: SGHTA and FQGNSA. The CDR3, as DNA: TGTGCCAGCAGCCTCCAGGGGACTAGCGGGGGCCTCTCCTACGAGCAGTACTTC. Its translation: CASSLQGTSGGLSYEQYF.

The chain uses TRBV4-2 and TRBJ2-1; D is uncertain. The CDR3 is 15 amino acids. Germline CDR1 and CDR2: LGHNA and YNFKEQ. V lost 0 bases to trimming and J lost 4 bases, with 10 bases between them. In DNA form, the CDR3 reads TGTGCCAGCAGCCAAGATTTCTGGCTATACAATGAGCAGTTCTTC. Translated, it gives CASSQDFWLYNEQFF.

The rearrangement links TRBV6-1 to TRBJ1-2, with TRBD1 as a possible D gene (5 bases). There are 14 residues in the CDR3. V was trimmed by 6 bases and J by 1 base, leaving 12 bases between them. Germline CDR1 is MNHNS and CDR2 is SASEGT. The chain's CDR3 is CASSLDSFNYGYTF. Here the CDR3 DNA reads TGTGCCAGCAGCCTCGACAGCTTTAACTATGGCTACACCTTC.

V gene TRBV7-9 combines with J gene TRBJ2-7; D is tentatively TRBD1 or TRBD2 (5 bases each). This CDR3 is 12 amino acids long. The V end was cut by 7 bases, the J end by 0 bases, with 7 bases between. Germline V gene sequence: CDR1 SEHNR, CDR2 FQNEAQ (reference sequence). The CDR3 nucleotides read TGTGCCAGCAATGGGGGCTCCTACGAGCAGTACTTC. Translating it yields CASNGGSYEQYF.